A few counts support the clone carrying this T cell receptor (beta chain). The target antigen is unknown. This sample was included in a study of T cells after yellow fever vaccination. Overall study: Low-cell-number fractions underwent preparation using SMART-Seq v4 Ultra Low Input. Study-level findings and limits: The secondary response peaked faster, at day 5 versus 15, but was weaker. Clones that expanded after primary vaccination mostly reappeared after the booster (less than 98% CD4, roughly 87% CD8).

This CDR3 region has 16 residues. Germline assignment: CDR1 SGHRS and CDR2 YFSETQ. Trimming shortened V by 3 bases and J by 0 bases, and 13 bases separated the two germline ends. Template switching by 5'RACE produced TCR cDNA, adding a universal primer site and UMIs. TCRdb used MiXCR to reprocess the 5' RACE reads, holding one entry per CDR3 protein. The table has about 330,000 distinct CDR3 sequences, around 7.3% seen once; the top ten hold 15% to 20%. The sequencing here drew on PBMCs, taken approximately 47 days after the first yellow fever vaccination. The chain is built from TRBV5-1 and TRBJ2-4; TRBD2 might be the D (6 bases). The clonotype originates from a man between 18 and 29 years old who received the YFV17D yellow fever vaccine. The CDR3 nucleotides read TGCGCCAGCAGCTCGGAGGGTCAAATAGCCAAAAACATTCAGTACTTC. It is translated as CASSSEGQIAKNIQYF.